This T cell receptor beta chain was identified in a study of post-analysis software for immune sequencing data. Unique molecular identifiers were present in the TCR beta cDNA libraries. TCRdb reprocessed the PCR reads with MiXCR, giving one entry per CDR3 protein. The sample has about 500,000 distinct CDR3 sequences, around 40% seen once. The CDR3 has 13 residues. The germline V and J ends were trimmed by 1 base and 5 bases, with 9 bases remaining between them. Looked up from germline, CDR1 is SGHTA and CDR2 is FQGNSA. Study results and limitations: Higher frequency in patients than in controls was seen for a handful of TRBV segments, with TRBV5-6, TRBV5-1 and TRBV20-1 among them.

This clonotype was detected once. Its antigen is undetermined. The V gene is TRBV7-2, the J gene TRBJ2-7; D gene unclear. The origin of this receptor is a girl aged 5-17 years with multiple sclerosis. The source material was blood. CDR3 protein: CASSLESRNEQYF. The DNA of the CDR3 is TGTGCCAGCAGCTTAGAGTCGCGTAACGAGCAGTACTTC.